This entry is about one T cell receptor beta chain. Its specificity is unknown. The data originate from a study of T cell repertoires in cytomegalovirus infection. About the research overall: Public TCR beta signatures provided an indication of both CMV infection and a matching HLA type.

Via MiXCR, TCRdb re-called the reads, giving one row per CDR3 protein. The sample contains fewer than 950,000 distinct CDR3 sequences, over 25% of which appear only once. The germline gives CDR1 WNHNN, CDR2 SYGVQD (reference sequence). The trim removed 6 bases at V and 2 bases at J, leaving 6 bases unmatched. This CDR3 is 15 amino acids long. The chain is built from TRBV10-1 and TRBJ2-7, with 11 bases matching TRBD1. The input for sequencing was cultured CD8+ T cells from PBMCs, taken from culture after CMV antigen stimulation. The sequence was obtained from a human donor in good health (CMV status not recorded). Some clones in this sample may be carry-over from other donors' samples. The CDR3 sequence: CASSDAGQGAYEQYF. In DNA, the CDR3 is TGCGCCAGCAGCGACGCGGGACAGGGGGCCTACGAGCAGTACTTC.